Sequencing of this T cell receptor beta chain was carried out in a study of CD8 T cell repertoires and HIV-1 epitope variants. Turning to the study itself: Separate wells received one of Twenty-five Gag or Nef variant peptides. A roughly 10-day culture received IL-2, IL-7 and IL-15 on days 3 and 7.

As for this clone: No antigen is known for it. Compared with germline, one end of the junction differs, possibly owing to a read error.

Study conclusions and caveats: Fewer than ten TCR beta clonotypes were antigen-specific, roughly six apparently recognizing autologous or escape variants.

This CDR3 comprises 11 residues. Germline V gene sequence: CDR1 MNHEY, CDR2 SVGAGI. Only in-frame clones appear in the TCRdb table, and some are missing; sequencing was by immunoSEQ multiplex PCR. The table records several thousand clones, 50% to 70% of them present only once. The sample comprised cultured CD8+ T cells derived from PBMCs. The chain couples TRBV6-5 to TRBJ2-5, with unresolved D. This clonotype was sampled from a male donor with HIV. The CDR3 coding sequence is TGTGCCAGCAGTTACCAAGGGACCCAGTACTTC. Its protein is CASSYQGTQYF.